This record concerns one TCR beta chain sequence. Antigen unknown. The data were obtained in a study of shared clonotypes between healthy human individuals. The germline gives CDR1 MNHNY, CDR2 SVGAGI (reference sequence). V lost 5 bases and J lost 5; bases outside the gene matches: 3. This CDR3 spans 12 amino acids. Study conclusions and caveats: Naive subsets, compared against memory subsets, generally had larger estimated richness values. Donor clonotype sharing was expected to depend on sequencing depth.

Replicate PCRs for sorted subsets used roughly 200 ng DNA; this equaled 30,000 to 35,000 T cell genomes. The data were produced by immunoSEQ multiplex PCR, yet TCRdb's version contains in-frame clones alone and is incomplete. The sample yields about 2 million clones, approximately 94% seen once. CD45RO-negative CD8 cells positively selected for CCR7 made up the naive population, which excluded terminally differentiated effector memory CD45RA+ cells. The receptor comes from a man in his late teens or twenties in good health. Sequencing used naive CD8+ T cells sorted from blood. The chain is built from TRBV6-6 and TRBJ2-7; the match to TRBD1 covers 7 bases. The CDR3: CASSGDSHEQYF. The DNA for the CDR3 is TGTGCCAGCAGTGGGGACAGCCACGAGCAGTACTTC.